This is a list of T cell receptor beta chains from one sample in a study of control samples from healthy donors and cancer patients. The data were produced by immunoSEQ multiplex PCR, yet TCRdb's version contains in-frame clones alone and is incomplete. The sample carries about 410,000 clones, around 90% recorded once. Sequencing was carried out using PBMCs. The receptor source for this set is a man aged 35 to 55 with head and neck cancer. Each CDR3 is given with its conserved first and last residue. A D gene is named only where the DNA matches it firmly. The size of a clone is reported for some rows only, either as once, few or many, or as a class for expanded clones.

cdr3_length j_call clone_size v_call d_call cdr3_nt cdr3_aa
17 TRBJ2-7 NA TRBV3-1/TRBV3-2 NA TGTGCCAGCAGCCAAGAGAGGTTCGGGGGAATGGTTTACGAGCAGTACTTC CASSQERFGGMVYEQYF
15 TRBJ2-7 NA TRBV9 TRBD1 TGTGCCAGCAGCACCGGACAGGGCTTCTCCTACGAGCAGTACTTC CASSTGQGFSYEQYF
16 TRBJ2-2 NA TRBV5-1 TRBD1 TGCGCCAGCAGACCGGGACAGGGGGCCGGCACCGGGGAGCTGTTTTTT CASRPGQGAGTGELFF
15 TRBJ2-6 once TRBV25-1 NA TGTGCCAGCACAGGGGACCCCTCTGGGGCCAACGTCCTGACTTTC CASTGDPSGANVLTF
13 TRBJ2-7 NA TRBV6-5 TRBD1 TGTGCCAGCAGTATACGCAGGGGGCTCGAGCAGTACTTC CASSIRRGLEQYF
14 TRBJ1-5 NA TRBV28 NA TGTGCCAGCAGGAACGTTTATAGCAATCAGCCCCAGCATTTT CASRNVYSNQPQHF
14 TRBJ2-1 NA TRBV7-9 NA TGTGCCAGCAGCTCCCGTACCTCCTACAATGAGCAGTTCTTC CASSSRTSYNEQFF
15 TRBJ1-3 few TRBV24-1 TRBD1 TGTGCCACCAGTGATTCCAGGGGGCCTGGAAACACCATATATTTT CATSDSRGPGNTIYF
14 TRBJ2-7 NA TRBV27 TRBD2 TGTGCCAGCCAGGCGGGAGGCTACTCCTACGAGCAGTACTTC CASQAGGYSYEQYF
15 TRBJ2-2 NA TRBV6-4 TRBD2 TGTGCCAGCAGTGAGGCTAGCGGGGCCACCGGGGAGCTGTTTTTT CASSEASGATGELFF
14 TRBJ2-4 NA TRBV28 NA TGTGCCAGCAGTTTAGGGTCCAGGGTCAACATTCAGTACTTC CASSLGSRVNIQYF
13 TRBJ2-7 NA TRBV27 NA TGTGCCAGTGGTGGAGGGGCCTCCTACGAGCAGTACTTC CASGGGASYEQYF
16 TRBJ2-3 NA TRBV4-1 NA TGCGCCAGCAGTGCCATGGGAAGCGCTAGCACAGATACGCAGTATTTT CASSAMGSASTDTQYF
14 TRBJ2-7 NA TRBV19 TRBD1 TGTGCCAGTAGTATAGGACAGGGGGCCTACGAGCAGTACTTC CASSIGQGAYEQYF
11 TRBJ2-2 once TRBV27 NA TGTGCCAGCAGATCAACCGGGGAGCTGTTTTTT CASRSTGELFF
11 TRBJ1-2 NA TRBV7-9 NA TGTGCCAGCCAGGACAACTATGGCTACACCTTC CASQDNYGYTF
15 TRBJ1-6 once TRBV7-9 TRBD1 TGTGCCAGCAGCTCCTTGGACAGGGATAATTCACCCCTCCACTTT CASSSLDRDNSPLHF
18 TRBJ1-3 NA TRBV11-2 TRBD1 TGTGCCAGCAGCTTAGATTTCCGGACAGGCCCCTCTGGAAACACCATATATTTT CASSLDFRTGPSGNTIYF
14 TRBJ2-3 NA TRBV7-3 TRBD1 TGTGCCAGCAGCTTAGACAGGGGTACAGATACGCAGTATTTT CASSLDRGTDTQYF
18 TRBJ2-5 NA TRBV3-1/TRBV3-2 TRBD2 TGTGCCAGCAGCCAAGGACTAGCGGGAGGGGCCTGGGGAGAGACCCAGTACTTC CASSQGLAGGAWGETQYF
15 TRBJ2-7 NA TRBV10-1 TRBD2 TGCGCCAGCAGTGAGTCGCCGGCGGGGGCCTACGAGCAGTACTTC CASSESPAGAYEQYF
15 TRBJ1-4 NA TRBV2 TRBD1 TGTGCCAGCAGTCAGCAGGGGGCGAGGGATGAAAAACTGTTTTTT CASSQQGARDEKLFF
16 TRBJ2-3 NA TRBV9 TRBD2 TGTGCCAGCAGCGTAGCGTCTAGCGGGAGGGTGGATACGCAGTATTTT CASSVASSGRVDTQYF
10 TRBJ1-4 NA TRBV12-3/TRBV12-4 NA TGTGCCAGCGGGGGGGAAAAACTGTTTTTT CASGGEKLFF